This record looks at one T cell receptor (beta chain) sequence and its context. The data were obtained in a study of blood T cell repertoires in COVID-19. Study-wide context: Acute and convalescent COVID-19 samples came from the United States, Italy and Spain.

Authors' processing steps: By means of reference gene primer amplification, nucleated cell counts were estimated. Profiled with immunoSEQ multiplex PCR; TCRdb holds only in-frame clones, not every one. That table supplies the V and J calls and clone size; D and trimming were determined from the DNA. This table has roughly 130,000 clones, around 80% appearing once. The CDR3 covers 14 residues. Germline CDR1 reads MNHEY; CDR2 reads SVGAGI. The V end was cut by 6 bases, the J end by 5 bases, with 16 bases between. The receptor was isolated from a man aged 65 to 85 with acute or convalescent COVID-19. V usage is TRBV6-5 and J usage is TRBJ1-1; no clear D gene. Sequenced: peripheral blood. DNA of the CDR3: TGTGCCAGCAGGACCGGCAGAAGAGGAACTGAAGCTTTCTTT. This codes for CASRTGRRGTEAFF.